This entry lists 29 T cell receptor beta chains sequenced from one sample in a study of blood T cells in healthy people across ages. Sample-barcoded 5' priming and a J-beta primer mix drove a second PCR of roughly 7 to 11 cycles. TCRdb recomputed calls from the 5' RACE reads with MiXCR, one row per CDR3 protein. The sample has hundreds of thousands of distinct CDR3 sequences, around half seen once. Input material: blood. The source of these receptors is an elderly man in good health.

This CDR3 reads CASSLALGRDTQYF. The DNA for the CDR3 is TGCGCCAGCAGCTTGGCTCTCGGTCGGGATACGCAGTATTTT. The V and J genes are TRBV5-1 and TRBJ2-3; D call uncertain. Trimming took 0 bases from V and 6 from J, leaving 11 bases between them. The CDR3 covers 14 residues. The germline CDR1 and CDR2 sequences are SGHRS and YFSETQ.

The V call is TRBV27, the J call TRBJ1-4; D is uncertain. This CDR3 has 15 residues. From germline, CDR1 is MNHEY and CDR2 SMNVEV (reference sequence). Between the trimmed V and J ends, which lost 6 bases and 8 bases, there was a span of 19 bases. CDR3 coding DNA: TGTGCCAGCAGACCATCCGGGCCCCGAGCAGAAAAACTGTTTTTT. Protein: CASRPSGPRAEKLFF.

The V and J genes are TRBV12-3 or TRBV12-4 and TRBJ2-4, with TRBD2 as a possible D gene (5 bases). Trimming cost V 1 base and J 2 bases, with 9 bases left between them. CDR3 length: 15 amino acids. CDR3 nucleotides: TGTGCCAGCAGTTTAGGAGGGCCAACCAAAAACATTCAGTACTTC. Translating it yields CASSLGGPTKNIQYF.

The chain is built from TRBV4-3 and TRBJ1-6; D remains ambiguous. The CDR3 runs to 16 residues. Germline V gene lookup returns CDR1 LGHNA and CDR2 YSLEER. Trimming removed 3 bases at V and 5 bases at J, with 14 bases between. The CDR3 nucleotides are TGCGCCAGCAGCCAGGGCTCATCGGTAGATAATTCACCCCTCCACTTT. Protein sequence: CASSQGSSVDNSPLHF.

This clonotype has just a few counts. The chain joins TRBV6-2 or TRBV6-3 to TRBJ2-1; TRBD1 agrees at 8 bases. The CDR3 has 15 residues. Germline CDR1 is MNHEY and CDR2 is SVGEGT. J lost 1 base, V lost 5 bases, and 4 bases had no gene match. This CDR3 reads CASSRTGISYNEQFF. The CDR3 nucleotides read TGTGCCAGCAGTAGGACAGGGATTTCCTACAATGAGCAGTTCTTC.

Comment on this clonotype: A much larger clone is a single base away; this may be a read error. The rearrangement joins TRBV6-1 to TRBJ2-7; D might be TRBD1 (5 bases). The CDR3 spans 17 residues. From germline, CDR1 is MNHNS and CDR2 SASEGT. Here the CDR3 DNA reads TGTGCCGGCAGTCCGACCCCGGACGGACAAAGCTCCTACGAGCAGTACTTC. Protein: CAGSPTPDGQSSYEQYF.

There are a few counts of this clonotype. This chain connects TRBV20-1 to TRBJ2-3, with a weak D call TRBD2 (5 bases). Germline values: CDR1 DFQATT, CDR2 SNEGSKA (reference sequence). Trimming shortened V by 3 bases and J by 6 bases, and 13 bases separated the two germline ends. This CDR3 is built from 13 residues. CDR3 sequence (DNA): TGCAGTGCTAGGAGTGGGAGTCAGGATACGCAGTATTTT. This sequence encodes CSARSGSQDTQYF.

CDR3: CASSSPDRGGTNEQFF. The DNA of the CDR3 is TGTGCCAGCAGCTCCCCTGACAGGGGAGGGACCAATGAGCAGTTCTTC. This chain connects TRBV7-3 to TRBJ2-1; possible D gene TRBD1, 8 bases. There are 16 residues in the CDR3. Trimming took 4 bases from V and 6 from J, leaving 19 bases between them. Germline assignment: CDR1 SGHTA and CDR2 FQGTGA. Full variable domain (missing parts from reference TRBV7-3 and TRBJ2-1): GAGVSQTPSNKVTEKGKYVELRCDPISGHTALYWYRQSLGQGPEFLIYFQGTGAADDSGLPNDRFFAVRPEGSVSTLKIQRTERGDSAVYLCASSSPDRGGTNEQFFGPGTRLTVL.

The chain combines TRBV4-1 with TRBJ2-3; 7 nucleotides line up with TRBD2. This CDR3 has 17 amino acids. Losses at the gene ends were 1 base for V and 2 bases for J; bases not matched to a gene: 9. From germline, CDR1 is MGHRA and CDR2 YSYEKL. The CDR3 reads CASSQAFGGGTTDTQYF. The CDR3, as DNA: TGCGCCAGCAGCCAAGCTTTTGGCGGGGGAACCACAGATACGCAGTATTTT.

The table lists this clonotype with a few counts. This chain uses TRBV7-2 with TRBJ2-1; D remains ambiguous. Germline V gene lookup returns CDR1 SGHTA and CDR2 FQGNSA. CDR3 length: 13 amino acids. The V end lost 2 bases, the J end lost 1 base, and 3 bases lay between the germline ends. The CDR3 reads CASSLMSYNEQFF. The DNA of the CDR3 is TGTGCCAGCAGCTTAATGTCCTACAATGAGCAGTTCTTC.

To note about this clonotype: Sequence at one end of the junction differs from germline and may be a read error. This chain connects TRBV12-3 or TRBV12-4 to TRBJ2-4, with TRBD2 as a possible D gene (6 bases). The CDR3 contains 16 residues. As DNA, the CDR3 is TGTGCCAACAGTTTCGGAGGGTTCCGAGCCAAAAACATTCAGTACTTC. The encoded protein is CANSFGGFRAKNIQYF.

The genes are TRBV24-1 and TRBJ2-1; D is possibly TRBD1 (7 bases). The DNA end is a closer match to TRBJ2-7, so the J assignment may be wrong. Per germline, CDR1 KGHDR and CDR2 SFDVKD. The length of the CDR3 is 13 residues. The CDR3 region is CATQGGSYNEQYF. The CDR3, as DNA: TGTGCCACCCAGGGGGGCTCCTACAATGAGCAGTACTTC.

There are many counts of this clonotype. The chain combines TRBV6-6 with TRBJ2-5; D gene uncertain. V dropped 2 bases and J dropped 6 bases, with 4 bases sitting between them. This CDR3 is built from 11 residues. Germline V CDR1 and CDR2: MNHNY, SVGAGI (reference sequence). CDR3 sequence (DNA): TGTGCCAGCAGTTACGGCCAGACCCAGTACTTC. Amino acids: CASSYGQTQYF.

With respect to this clonotype: The junction shows a germline mismatch at one end, possibly a read error. The chain employs TRBV29-1 and TRBJ2-3; D not resolved. The CDR3 runs 13 residues. Germline loops: CDR1 SQVTM, CDR2 ANQGSEA. The DNA of the CDR3 is TGCAGCGTTGTTATTAGTAGCATAGATACGCAGTATTTT. The encoded protein is CSVVISSIDTQYF.

The V call is TRBV7-9, the J call TRBJ2-3; D is unresolved. Germline V gene sequence: CDR1 SEHNR, CDR2 FQNEAQ (reference sequence). The CDR3 contains 14 residues. V was shortened by 3 bases and J by 0 bases, with 7 bases between the two germline ends. DNA of the CDR3: TGTGCCAGCAGCTTCAGTGCTAGCACAGATACGCAGTATTTT. Its protein product is CASSFSASTDTQYF.

V usage is TRBV20-1 and J usage is TRBJ1-2; no firm D call. V lost 5 bases and J lost 4, with 14 bases in between. CDR1 and CDR2 from the germline V gene are DFQATT and SNEGSKA (reference sequence). The CDR3 is made up of 13 amino acids. CDR3 bases: TGCAGTGCTTGGGCCCCGCCGGGCTATGGCTACACCTTC. Translating it yields CSAWAPPGYGYTF.

This chain links TRBV20-1 with TRBJ2-7; weak D call: TRBD2 (6 bases). The CDR3 is made up of 14 amino acids. V was trimmed by 3 bases and J by 5 bases, leaving 17 bases between them. Germline V CDR1 and CDR2: DFQATT, SNEGSKA (reference sequence). CDR3 in DNA: TGCAGTGCTAGGAGAGGAGGGGTCGGCGACGAGCAGTACTTC. It encodes CSARRGGVGDEQYF.

The genes are TRBV6-1 and TRBJ1-5; D possibly corresponds to TRBD1 (6 bases). The CDR3 is 14 residues long. Trimming removed 5 bases at V and 2 bases at J, with 10 bases between. Germline CDR1 is MNHNS and CDR2 is SASEGT. The CDR3 loop reads CASSNRQGNQPQHF. Written as DNA, the CDR3 is TGTGCCAGCAGTAATAGACAGGGCAATCAGCCCCAGCATTTT.

The chain has TRBV7-2 and TRBJ2-3; unclear D gene. Trimming took 7 bases from V and 0 from J, leaving 14 bases between them. The CDR3 runs 15 residues. Germline-derived CDR1 and CDR2 are SGHTA and FQGNSA. The CDR3 reads CASKLNQRSTDTQYF. DNA of the CDR3: TGTGCCAGCAAGCTTAATCAGCGTAGCACAGATACGCAGTATTTT.

In its sample, this clonotype was seen many times. The chain joins TRBV6-5 to TRBJ1-3; D possibly corresponds to TRBD1 (6 bases). Deletions cut 2 bases from V and 4 bases from J, with 12 bases between. The CDR3 contains 15 residues. Germline lookup yields CDR1 MNHEY and CDR2 SVGAGI. CDR3 nucleotide sequence: TGTGCCAGCAGTTACGACCCGCAGGGGGGAAACACCATATATTTT. It yields the protein CASSYDPQGGNTIYF.

This clonotype was detected ten times or more. One end of the junction is discordant with germline, which a read error may explain. V usage is TRBV5-1 and J usage is TRBJ2-3; TRBD1 agrees at 9 bases. This CDR3 region has 14 residues. Per germline, CDR1 SGHRS and CDR2 YFSETQ. The CDR3 is CASSFDRGTDTQYF. CDR3 coding DNA: TGTGCCAGCAGTTTTGACAGGGGGACAGATACGCAGTATTTT.

The rearrangement links TRBV27 to TRBJ2-5; TRBD1 matches 12 bases. The CDR3 sequence is 16 residues long. CDR1 is MNHEY and CDR2 is SMNVEV in the germline V gene (reference sequence). The trim removed 5 bases at V and 1 base at J, leaving 5 bases unmatched. CDR3 nucleotides: TGTGCCAGCAGTAAGAGGGACAGGGGGCGCCAAGAGACCCAGTACTTC. It translates to CASSKRDRGRQETQYF.

V and J are TRBV6-5 and TRBJ1-5, with D unclear. Germline V gene data show CDR1 as MNHEY and CDR2 as SVGAGI. Trimming removed 8 bases from V and 3 bases from J, with 11 bases in between. The CDR3 is 13 amino acids. CDR3 DNA: TGTGCCAGCTCCACAGAGACCAATCAGCCCCAGCATTTT. Translated: CASSTETNQPQHF.

This chain uses TRBV4-3 with TRBJ1-3; D is uncertain. Germline CDR1 is LGHNA and CDR2 is YSLEER. The germline V and J ends were trimmed by 3 bases and 0 bases, with 9 bases remaining between them. The CDR3 extends over 15 amino acids. The CDR3 region is CASSQRSISGNTIYF. As DNA, the CDR3 is TGCGCCAGCAGCCAGCGGTCGATCTCTGGAAACACCATATATTTT.

The rearrangement joins TRBV10-1 to TRBJ2-1, with 7 bases identical to TRBD1. This CDR3 spans 16 amino acids. The germline V gene encodes CDR1 WNHNN and CDR2 SYGVQD (reference sequence). V was pared by 2 bases and J by 0 bases, with 4 bases of the junction left unmatched. CDR3 loop: CASSERRTGSYNEQFF. The CDR3 coding sequence is TGCGCCAGCAGTGAGAGAAGGACAGGCTCCTACAATGAGCAGTTCTTC.

The chain is built from TRBV20-1 and TRBJ2-4, with TRBD1 identical over 7 bases. The closer fit of TRBJ2-7 to the DNA end suggests the J call may be wrong. The CDR3 is 16 residues long. In germline, CDR1 is DFQATT, CDR2 SNEGSKA (reference sequence). This CDR3 is CSARDIRDSPFYEQYF. As DNA, the CDR3 is TGCAGTGCTAGAGATATAAGGGACAGTCCCTTCTACGAGCAGTACTTC.

The rearrangement uses TRBV7-2 and TRBJ1-2; D unresolved. The germline V and J ends were trimmed by 5 bases and 0 bases, with 10 bases remaining between them. Germline values: CDR1 SGHTA, CDR2 FQGNSA. The CDR3 totals 14 residues. The CDR3: CASSPRLANYGYTF. CDR3 in DNA: TGTGCCAGCAGCCCTCGGTTAGCTAACTATGGCTACACCTTC.

The chain has TRBV4-3 and TRBJ2-7; D possibly matches TRBD1 or TRBD2 (7 bases each). Germline V gives CDR1 LGHNA, CDR2 YSLEER. The CDR3 is 16 amino acids. Trimming removed 4 bases at V and 2 bases at J, with 18 bases between. The DNA for the CDR3 is TGCGCCAGCAGCCGGACCCGGGGGGACAGCCCCTACGAGCAGTACTTC. Encoded protein: CASSRTRGDSPYEQYF.

The gene calls are TRBV24-1 and TRBJ2-3; D is unresolved. There are 13 residues in the CDR3. Germline values: CDR1 KGHDR, CDR2 SFDVKD. Trimming left V 5 bases short and J 1 base short, with 6 bases between. In DNA, the CDR3 is TGTGCCACCAGTGGGACGGGCACAGATACGCAGTATTTT. It is translated as CATSGTGTDTQYF.